This TCR beta chain originates from a study of PD-L1 blockade in urothelial cancer. Overall study context: T cells numbered a median of 141,255 in the blood samples.

Some clones are missing from TCRdb's copy, which holds only in-frame ones; the method was immunoSEQ multiplex PCR. This sample has roughly 91,000 clones, with about 83% found just once. Time point: pretreatment peripheral blood. Patients were living with locally advanced or metastatic urothelial carcinoma. The CDR3 spans 14 residues. The germline V gene encodes CDR1 GTSNPN and CDR2 SVGIG (reference sequence). Trimming took off 1 base at V and 0 bases at J, with 9 bases between the two ends. The gene calls are TRBV30 and TRBJ1-1, with no clear D. Sequences were derived from PBMCs, sampled around atezolizumab (anti-PD-L1) treatment. The receptor comes from a man aged 55-75 years with urothelial cancer. The CDR3 protein is CAWSARVLNTEAFF. For the CDR3, the DNA is TGTGCCTGGAGTGCCCGGGTGTTGAACACTGAAGCTTTCTTT.